One sample yielded the 27 T cell receptor delta chains listed below, sequenced in a study of Vδ1+ human thymocytes. General observations from the study: In the thymus, TRG and TRD repertoires looked highly polyclonal with Gaussian CDR3 lengths.

Sequences come from RNA converted to cDNA by reverse transcription. CDR3 amplicons came from multiplex PCR with pooled V-gene forward and constant-region reverse primers. TCRdb re-processed the multiplex PCR reads using CATT. The sample holds under 25,000 delta-chain clones, 25% to 30% seen once. These receptors' antigens are unknown. The specimen was Vdelta1+ gamma-delta thymocytes from the thymus. Subset: FACS-sorted CD3+ TCRalphabeta- TCRVdelta1+ TCRVdelta2- thymocytes. Receptor source: a boy less than two years old who had congenital heart surgery.

This clone showed up just a few times. The genes are TRDV1 and TRDJ1, with D possibly TRDD3 on 6 matching bases. Germline CDR1 TSWWSYY, CDR2 QGS. V lost 4 bases and J 0 bases, leaving 18 bases between the germline ends. This CDR3 comprises 17 residues. The chain's CDR3 is CALGGHLRGGNTDKLIF. Written as DNA, the CDR3 is TGTGCTCTTGGGGGACACCTAAGGGGGGGGAACACCGATAAACTCATCTTT.

The gene calls are TRDV1 and TRDJ1; tentatively, D is TRDD3 (6 bases). Germline V CDR1 and CDR2: TSWWSYY, QGS. V was trimmed by 1 base and J by 4 bases, leaving 34 bases between them. The CDR3 contains 22 residues. The CDR3 region is CALGEPRFPLPWGRGTSDKLIF. For the CDR3, the DNA is TGTGCTCTTGGGGAACCCCGATTCCCCTTACCCTGGGGTAGAGGGACGAGCGATAAACTCATCTTT.

This clone qualifies as medium-sized. The sample carries other DNA sequences with the same CDR3. This sequence joins TRDV1 and TRDJ1; TRDD3 aligns across 13 bases. Per the germline V gene, CDR1 is TSWWSYY and CDR2 is QGS. With 0 bases clipped from V and 8 bases from J, the junction kept 15 bases outside the gene matches. The CDR3 is 19 amino acids. In DNA, the CDR3 is TGTGCTCTTGGGGAACTAGGTTCCCTTAGTACTGGGGGATACGGCAAACTCATCTTT. It specifies CALGELGSLSTGGYGKLIF.

There are a few counts of this clone. The chain uses TRDV1 and TRDJ1; the match to TRDD3 covers 11 bases. The CDR3 is 17 residues long. With 2 bases clipped from V and 8 bases from J, the junction kept 13 bases outside the gene matches. CDR1 is TSWWSYY, CDR2 QGS, per germline. The CDR3 coding sequence is TGTGCTCTTGGGGAAGACCCAACTCAACTGGGGGATAAGAAACTCATCTTT. As protein: CALGEDPTQLGDKKLIF.

This chain uses TRDV1 with TRDJ1; D is unresolved. The CDR3 loop spans 19 amino acids. Germline V gives CDR1 TSWWSYY, CDR2 QGS. The V and J ends lost 4 bases and 0 bases respectively, with 24 bases between them. The CDR3 region is CALGGLLFHGAPYTDKLIF. In nucleotides, the CDR3 is TGTGCTCTTGGGGGGCTCCTTTTCCACGGGGCCCCGTACACCGATAAACTCATCTTT.

J is TRDJ1 and V is TRDV1; TRDD3 matches 8 bases. Trimming at V came to 4 bases and at J to 0 bases, leaving 13 bases not matched to a gene. CDR3 length equals 18 residues. From germline, CDR1 is TSWWSYY and CDR2 QGS. The CDR3 DNA is TGTGCTCTTGGGGTTGGGTTCCTTACTGGGGGGTACACCGATAAACTCATCTTT. It yields the protein CALGVGFLTGGYTDKLIF.

Turning to this clone: A much larger clone differs by one base, so this may be a read error. This rearrangement joins TRDV1 to TRDJ1; 12 nucleotides align to TRDD3. CDR3 length equals 19 residues. CDR1 and CDR2 from the germline V gene are TSWWSYY and QGS. CDR3 region: CAVGELAGGYVGFTDKLIF. The CDR3 DNA follows: TGTGCTGTTGGGGAACTCGCTGGGGGATACGTCGGTTTCACCGATAAACTCATCTTT.

Worth noting for this clone: One junction end does not reproduce the germline sequence, and a read error may be involved. The chain carries TRDV2 and TRDJ1; no reliable D call. Germline-derived CDR1 and CDR2 are GEAIGNYY and EKD. This CDR3 is built from 12 residues. The CDR3 DNA sequence: TGTGCCTGTGCCCCAGAGGGTTATAACCTCATCTTT. Its protein is CACAPEGYNLIF.

A few counts support this clone. J is TRDJ1 and V is TRDV1; 7 bases are a match to TRDD3. Germline CDR1 TSWWSYY, CDR2 QGS. The CDR3 has 17 residues. J was trimmed by 0 bases and V by 2 bases; bases with no gene match: 9. The CDR3 reads CALGEGLGGSHTDKLIF. DNA of the CDR3: TGTGCTCTTGGGGAAGGGTTGGGGGGATCCCACACCGATAAACTCATCTTT.

Relative to its sample, this clone is medium-sized. The V call is TRDV1, the J call TRDJ1; the match to TRDD3 covers 7 bases. The ends lost 4 bases at V and 0 bases at J; junction bases unmatched: 14. The germline gives CDR1 TSWWSYY, CDR2 QGS. The CDR3 covers 18 residues. CDR3 sequence (DNA): TGTGCTCTTGGGGGAAAAGCCTGGGGGTTCACGTACACCGATAAACTCATCTTT. It is translated as CALGGKAWGFTYTDKLIF.

Only a few counts were recorded for this clone. This sample includes further DNA sequences coding for the same CDR3. This chain joins TRDV1 and TRDJ1; TRDD3 matches 9 bases. Trimming cost V 6 bases and J 0 bases; bases outside gene matches: 29. CDR3 size: 23 residues. Germline values: CDR1 TSWWSYY, CDR2 QGS. The CDR3 DNA reads TGTGCTCTTGGCCAAAAGGGACCTACGTCGCGTTATTGGGGGATAAAGGACACCGATAAACTCATCTTT. The encoded protein is CALGQKGPTSRYWGIKDTDKLIF.

This clone came up a few times. The chain joins TRDV1 to TRDJ1, with D unclear. In germline, CDR1 is TSWWSYY, CDR2 QGS. This CDR3 contains 18 residues. The V and J ends lost 2 bases and 0 bases respectively, with 19 bases between them. The chain's CDR3 is CALGEVSLRTGYTDKLIF. Written as DNA, the CDR3 is TGTGCTCTTGGGGAAGTCTCTCTACGGACAGGATACACCGATAAACTCATCTTT.

This clone was counted only a few times. This chain uses TRDV1 with TRDJ1; TRDD3 matches 7 bases. The length of the CDR3 is 19 residues. The trim removed 1 base at V and 0 bases at J, leaving 14 bases unmatched. CDR1 TSWWSYY and CDR2 QGS come from the germline V gene. The CDR3 coding sequence is TGTGCTCTTGGGGAACCTAAGAGGGTACTGGGGATTTACACCGATAAACTCATCTTT. This codes for CALGEPKRVLGIYTDKLIF.

A word on this clone: This same CDR3 is encoded by further DNA sequences in the sample. This chain joins TRDV1 and TRDJ1; maybe TRDD3 (6 bases). Trimming removed 3 bases from V and 0 bases from J, with 23 bases in between. Germline V gene sequence: CDR1 TSWWSYY, CDR2 QGS. The CDR3 has 19 residues. The chain's CDR3 is CALGDFHNGGRPYTDKLIF. The CDR3 nucleotides read TGTGCTCTTGGGGACTTCCATAATGGGGGTCGGCCATACACCGATAAACTCATCTTT.

This clone has more than one count but fewer than ten. The V call is TRDV1, the J call TRDJ1; D not certain. The V end was cut by 2 bases, the J end by 0 bases, with 19 bases between. The germline CDR1 and CDR2 sequences are TSWWSYY and QGS. There are 18 residues in the CDR3. CDR3 DNA: TGTGCTCTTGGGGAAGGGGCCCCTATTCGGACCTACACCGATAAACTCATCTTT. It codes for CALGEGAPIRTYTDKLIF.

The chain combines TRDV1 with TRDJ1; 10 bases match TRDD3. The CDR3 extends over 25 amino acids. Germline V lookup: CDR1 TSWWSYY, CDR2 QGS. Trimming at V came to 2 bases and at J to 1 base, leaving 31 bases not matched to a gene. The CDR3 coding sequence is TGTGCTCTTGGGGAAATTAAGAGCTCCTACCAGTCCCCCGATACTGGGGGATGTGGCACCGATAAACTCATCTTT. Translation gives CALGEIKSSYQSPDTGGCGTDKLIF.

Worth noting for this clone: Additional DNA sequences in this sample encode the identical CDR3. The V and J genes are TRDV1 and TRDJ1, with D perhaps matching TRDD2 (5 bases). Trimming cost V 4 bases and J 0 bases, with 21 bases left between them. The CDR3 has 18 amino acids. Germline values: CDR1 TSWWSYY, CDR2 QGS. CDR3 in DNA: TGTGCTCTTGGGGTCCTAGGAGGATCCTCCTTGTACACCGATAAACTCATCTTT. Its translation: CALGVLGGSSLYTDKLIF.

This clone was recorded only once. This may arise from a read error, as a much more abundant clone is one base away. The chain combines TRDV1 with TRDJ1, with no clear D. The CDR3 is 16 residues long. Trimming removed 2 bases at V and 3 bases at J, with 16 bases between. In germline, CDR1 is TSWWSYY, CDR2 QGS. This chain's CDR3 is CALGELQGRYADKLIF. The DNA for the CDR3 is TGTGCTCTTGGGGAATTGCAAGGGCGGTACGCCGATAAACTCATCTTT.

This clone rates as medium-sized. The chain uses TRDV1 and TRDJ2; perhaps TRDD3 as D (6 bases). Germline V gene lookup returns CDR1 TSWWSYY and CDR2 QGS. V was pared by 2 bases and J by 1 base, with 14 bases between. The CDR3 is 17 residues long. CDR3 bases: TGTGCTCTTGGGGAATCTGGGGATGGCCATTTGACAGCACAACTCTTCTTT. Protein sequence: CALGESGDGHLTAQLFF.

This clone was seen only a few times. The chain combines TRDV1 with TRDJ1, with TRDD3 matching over 8 bases. CDR1 is TSWWSYY, CDR2 QGS, per germline. The V segment lost 0 bases and the J segment 0 bases; nucleotides outside the gene matches: 36. CDR3 length: 27 amino acids. CDR3 loop: CALGELALGSLGGLLAPLVPYTDKLIF. Written as DNA, the CDR3 is TGTGCTCTTGGGGAACTCGCCCTCGGATCGCTTGGGGGATTGTTAGCGCCGCTAGTCCCGTACACCGATAAACTCATCTTT.

V and J are TRDV1 and TRDJ1; 8 positions agree with TRDD3. V lost 2 bases, J lost 10 bases, and 18 bases stayed unmatched. The germline V gene encodes CDR1 TSWWSYY and CDR2 QGS. CDR3 length: 17 amino acids. CDR3 nucleotide sequence: TGTGCTCTTGGGGAAACTGTTAGACTGGGGGCTAGGAAGGGACTCATCTTT. This gives the protein CALGETVRLGARKGLIF.

The gene calls are TRDV1 and TRDJ1; the match to TRDD3 covers 12 bases. Germline V CDR1 and CDR2: TSWWSYY, QGS. This CDR3 spans 25 amino acids. The V gene end was trimmed by 2 bases and the J gene end by 0 bases; junction bases not matched to a gene: 28. The CDR3 is CALGEGGFLLLLGDTRILYTDKLIF. DNA for the CDR3: TGTGCTCTTGGGGAAGGAGGCTTCCTACTACTGCTGGGGGATACGCGCATCTTGTACACCGATAAACTCATCTTT.

This clone was observed a handful of times. The J gene is TRDJ1, the V gene TRDV1, with 7 bases fitting TRDD3. Germline CDR1 reads TSWWSYY; CDR2 reads QGS. J was trimmed by 0 bases and V by 4 bases; bases with no gene match: 23. The CDR3 consists of 21 residues. The CDR3 nucleotides are TGTGCTCTTGGGGGGCCACTTCCATGGCTGGGGATAAAAGGGAACACCGATAAACTCATCTTT. This codes for CALGGPLPWLGIKGNTDKLIF.

This clone was counted a few times. The gene calls are TRDV1 and TRDJ2; the match to TRDD3 covers 9 bases. CDR3 length: 21 amino acids. Germline V gene lookup returns CDR1 TSWWSYY and CDR2 QGS. V was clipped by 1 base and J by 1 base; unmatched bases: 16. The CDR3 coding sequence is TGTGCTCTTGGGGAACCCTTACTGGGGGAGCCTACTCAGGATTTGACAGCACAACTCTTCTTT. Its protein product is CALGEPLLGEPTQDLTAQLFF.

Judged by abundance, this clone is medium-sized. The chain employs TRDV1 and TRDJ1; D is unresolved. The CDR3 spans 19 residues. Looked up from germline, CDR1 is TSWWSYY and CDR2 is QGS. V lost 0 bases, J lost 0 bases, and 20 bases lay in between. The CDR3 region has the DNA TGTGCTCTTGGGGAACTACGCCATTGGAGACTACCATACACCGATAAACTCATCTTT. Its translation: CALGELRHWRLPYTDKLIF.

This chain links TRDV1 with TRDJ1; D may be TRDD2 (6 bases). With 1 base removed from V and 3 bases from J, the gap between germline ends came to 33 bases. Germline V gene data show CDR1 as TSWWSYY and CDR2 as QGS. This CDR3 is 22 amino acids long. The CDR3 sequence is CALGEPAFPKNRSTPGADKLIF. For the CDR3, the DNA is TGTGCTCTTGGGGAACCGGCCTTCCCTAAAAACCGTTCTACCCCGGGCGCCGATAAACTCATCTTT.

In this sample, this clone turned up once. The chain combines TRDV1 with TRDJ1; D could derive from TRDD2 or TRDD3 (5 bases each). The CDR3 has 22 amino acids. V was pared by 2 bases and J by 7 bases, with 38 bases between. CDR1 TSWWSYY and CDR2 QGS come from the germline V gene. The CDR3 nucleotides are TGTGCTCTTGGGGAATACCTACGTCCCCTGGGCGTCGGGCTCAGGTCCAGAGGTAAACTCATCTTT. It codes for CALGEYLRPLGVGLRSRGKLIF.